The present entry profiles one T cell receptor beta chain with its context. The antigen remains unidentified. The data were obtained in a study of T cell clusters in autoimmune cytopenias. Study information: A median of approximately 47,000 TRB reads per sample yielded a median approximately 2,500 distinct clonotypes. Findings and limits, study-wide: No cluster-lack signature appeared between secondary cytopenia and chronic lymphocytic leukemia patients, apparently due to lymphoma masking. No experiment has yet validated the function of the T cell clusters defined in silico. TRB repertoire shifts in secondary cytopenia and chronic lymphocytic leukemia mostly reflected lymphoma, not autoimmunity.

One tube held mixed TRB-A and TRB-B primer pools for touch-down PCR. TCRdb reprocessed the multiplex PCR reads; each CDR3 protein has one entry and no DNA is given. The sample holds about 8,800 distinct CDR3 sequences. Per germline, CDR1 SGHTA and CDR2 FQGNSA. The CDR3 covers 11 residues. Each sample's input was 250 ng genomic DNA, 38,000 or so genome equivalents. Material: peripheral blood. This chain uses TRBV7-2 with TRBJ2-1. The origin of this receptor is a human donor with an autoimmune cytopenia or autoimmune hepatitis (not recorded which). CDR3 protein: CASSFGASQFF.